The entry below gives a single TCR beta chain sequence along with its context. TCRdb's table, derived via immunoSEQ multiplex PCR, lists solely in-frame clones and lacks some. The sample holds hundreds of thousands of clones, roughly 90% seen once. This sample stems from a study of shared T cell receptors in the human thymus. The sample also formed part of further work on human thymus T cells. That work adds: Donation came from healthy Finnish infants having corrective surgery for congenital heart defects. The study used thymus tissue resected during corrective heart surgery. Thymic repertoires overlap heavily among unrelated individuals, related research has reported.

Sequenced sample: thymocytes. The TCR was taken from a boy younger than two with a congenital heart defect.

The CDR3 here is CASRTRDYPDNEQFF. The CDR3 region has the DNA TGTGCCAGTAGAACCCGGGACTATCCGGACAATGAGCAGTTCTTC. This sequence joins TRBV19 and TRBJ2-1; 7 bases are shared with TRBD2. The CDR3 runs 15 residues. CDR1 and CDR2 (germline): LNHDA, SQIVND (reference sequence). V shed 6 bases, J shed 5 bases, and the junction held 10 bases outside the gene matches.